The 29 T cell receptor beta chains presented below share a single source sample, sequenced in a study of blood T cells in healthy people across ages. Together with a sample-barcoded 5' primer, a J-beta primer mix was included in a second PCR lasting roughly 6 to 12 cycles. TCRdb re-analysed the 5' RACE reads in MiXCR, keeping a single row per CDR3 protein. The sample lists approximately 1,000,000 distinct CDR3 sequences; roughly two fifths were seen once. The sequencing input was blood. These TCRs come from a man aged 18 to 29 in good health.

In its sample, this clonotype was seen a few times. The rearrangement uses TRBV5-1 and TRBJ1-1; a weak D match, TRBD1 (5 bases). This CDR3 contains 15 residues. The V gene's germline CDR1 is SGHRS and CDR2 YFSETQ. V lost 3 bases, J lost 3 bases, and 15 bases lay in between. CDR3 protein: CASSSFGGDDTEAFF. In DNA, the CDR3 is TGCGCCAGCAGCTCCTTCGGGGGGGACGACACTGAAGCTTTCTTT. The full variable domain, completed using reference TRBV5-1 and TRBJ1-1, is KAGVTQTPRYLIKTRGQQVTLSCSPISGHRSVSWYQQTPGQGLQFLFEYFSETQRNKGNFPGRFSGRQFSNSRSEMNVSTLELGDSALYLCASSSFGGDDTEAFFGQGTRLTVV.

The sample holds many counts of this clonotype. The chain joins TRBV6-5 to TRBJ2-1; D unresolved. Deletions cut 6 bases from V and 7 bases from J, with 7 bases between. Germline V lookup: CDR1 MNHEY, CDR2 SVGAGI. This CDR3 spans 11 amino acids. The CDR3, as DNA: TGTGCCAGCAGCAGGCAAAATGAGCAGTTCTTC. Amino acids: CASSRQNEQFF.

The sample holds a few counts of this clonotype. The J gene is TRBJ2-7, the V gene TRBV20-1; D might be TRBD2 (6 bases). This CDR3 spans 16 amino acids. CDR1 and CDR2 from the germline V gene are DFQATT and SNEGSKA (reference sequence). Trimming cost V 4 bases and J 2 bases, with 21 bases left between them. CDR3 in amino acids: CSANERTGDRTYEQYF. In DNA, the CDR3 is TGCAGTGCTAATGAGAGGACGGGGGACCGGACCTACGAGCAGTACTTC.

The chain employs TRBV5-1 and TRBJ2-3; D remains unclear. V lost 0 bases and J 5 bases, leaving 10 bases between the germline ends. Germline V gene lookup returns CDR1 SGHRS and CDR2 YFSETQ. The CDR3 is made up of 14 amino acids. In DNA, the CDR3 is TGCGCCAGCAGCTTGGGCGTCGTTCTAGATACGCAGTATTTT. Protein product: CASSLGVVLDTQYF.

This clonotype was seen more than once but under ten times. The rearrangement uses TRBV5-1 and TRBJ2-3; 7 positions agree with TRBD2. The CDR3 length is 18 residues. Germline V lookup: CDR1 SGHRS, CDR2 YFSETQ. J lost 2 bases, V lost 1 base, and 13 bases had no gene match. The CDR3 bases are TGCGCCAGCAGCTTGCGAAAGACTAGCATCGTCCCCACAGATACGCAGTATTTT. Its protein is CASSLRKTSIVPTDTQYF.

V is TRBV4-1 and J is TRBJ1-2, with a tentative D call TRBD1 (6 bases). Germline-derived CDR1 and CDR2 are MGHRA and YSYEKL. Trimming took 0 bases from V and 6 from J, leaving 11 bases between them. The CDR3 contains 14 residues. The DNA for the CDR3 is TGCGCCAGCAGCCAAGATTGGGCAGGGGATGGCTACACCTTC. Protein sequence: CASSQDWAGDGYTF.

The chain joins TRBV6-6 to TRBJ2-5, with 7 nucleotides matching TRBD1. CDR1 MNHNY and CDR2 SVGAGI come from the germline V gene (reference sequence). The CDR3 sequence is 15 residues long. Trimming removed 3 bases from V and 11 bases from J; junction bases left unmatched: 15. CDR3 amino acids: CASSYGDSLYNEQYF. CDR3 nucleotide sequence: TGTGCCAGCAGTTATGGGGACAGCTTATACAATGAGCAGTACTTC.

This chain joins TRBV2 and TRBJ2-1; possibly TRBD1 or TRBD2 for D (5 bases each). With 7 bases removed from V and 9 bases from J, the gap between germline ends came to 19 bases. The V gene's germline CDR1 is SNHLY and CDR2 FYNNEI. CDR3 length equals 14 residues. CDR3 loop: CASTQGRARGEQFF. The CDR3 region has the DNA TGTGCCAGCACCCAAGGGCGGGCTAGGGGTGAGCAGTTCTTC.

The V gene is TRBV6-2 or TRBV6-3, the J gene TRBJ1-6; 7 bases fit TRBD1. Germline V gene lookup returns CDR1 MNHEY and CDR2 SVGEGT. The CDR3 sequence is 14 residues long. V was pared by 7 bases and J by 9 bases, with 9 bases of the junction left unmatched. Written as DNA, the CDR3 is TGTGCCAGCACCAACAGGGGCTTCGGTTCACCCCTCCACTTT. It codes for CASTNRGFGSPLHF.

The CDR3 sequence: CASSFLAGTGVDIGELFF. DNA of the CDR3: TGTGCCAGCAGTTTTCTGGCTGGGACAGGGGTGGATATCGGGGAGCTGTTTTTT. The V call is TRBV12-3 or TRBV12-4, the J call TRBJ2-2; TRBD1 matches at 10 bases. The CDR3 length is 18 residues. Trimming removed 3 bases from V and 7 bases from J; junction bases left unmatched: 14.

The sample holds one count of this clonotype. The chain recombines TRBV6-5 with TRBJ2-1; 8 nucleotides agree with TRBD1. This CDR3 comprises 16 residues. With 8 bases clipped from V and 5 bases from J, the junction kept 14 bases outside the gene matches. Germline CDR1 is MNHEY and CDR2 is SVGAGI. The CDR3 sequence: CASPEGVDRGDNEQFF. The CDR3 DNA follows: TGTGCCAGCCCGGAGGGGGTTGACAGGGGAGACAATGAGCAGTTCTTC.

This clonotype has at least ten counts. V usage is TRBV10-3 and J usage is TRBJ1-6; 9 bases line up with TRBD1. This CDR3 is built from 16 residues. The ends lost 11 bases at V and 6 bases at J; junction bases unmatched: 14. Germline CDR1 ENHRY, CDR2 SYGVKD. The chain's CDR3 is CAPAWDRERRNSPLHF. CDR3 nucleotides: TGTGCCCCCGCTTGGGACAGGGAAAGGCGTAATTCACCCCTCCACTTT.

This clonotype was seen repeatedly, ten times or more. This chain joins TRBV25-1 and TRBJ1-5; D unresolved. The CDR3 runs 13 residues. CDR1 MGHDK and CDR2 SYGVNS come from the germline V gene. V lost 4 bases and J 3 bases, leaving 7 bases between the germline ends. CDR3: CASSGSPNQPQHF. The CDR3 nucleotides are TGTGCCAGCAGTGGCTCACCCAATCAGCCCCAGCATTTT.

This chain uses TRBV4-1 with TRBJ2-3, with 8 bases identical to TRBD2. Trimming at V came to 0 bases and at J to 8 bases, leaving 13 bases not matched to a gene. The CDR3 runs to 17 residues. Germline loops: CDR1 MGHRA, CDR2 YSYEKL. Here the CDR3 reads CASSQEGLAGGGSTQYF. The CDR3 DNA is TGCGCCAGCAGCCAAGAAGGGCTGGCGGGGGGCGGAAGTACGCAGTATTTT.

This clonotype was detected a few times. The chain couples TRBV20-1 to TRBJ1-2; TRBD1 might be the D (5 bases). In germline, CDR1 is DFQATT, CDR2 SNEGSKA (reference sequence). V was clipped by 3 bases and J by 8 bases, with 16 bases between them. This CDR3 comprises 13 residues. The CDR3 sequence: CSASRQGLDGYTF. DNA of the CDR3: TGCAGTGCTAGTCGGCAGGGACTCGACGGCTACACCTTC.

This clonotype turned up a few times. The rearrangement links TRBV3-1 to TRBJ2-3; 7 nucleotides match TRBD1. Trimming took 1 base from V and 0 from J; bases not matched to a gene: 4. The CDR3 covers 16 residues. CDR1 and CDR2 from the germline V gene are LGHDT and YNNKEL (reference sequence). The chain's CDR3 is CASSQGRGQSTDTQYF. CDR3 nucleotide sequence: TGTGCCAGCAGCCAAGGAAGGGGACAGAGCACAGATACGCAGTATTTT.

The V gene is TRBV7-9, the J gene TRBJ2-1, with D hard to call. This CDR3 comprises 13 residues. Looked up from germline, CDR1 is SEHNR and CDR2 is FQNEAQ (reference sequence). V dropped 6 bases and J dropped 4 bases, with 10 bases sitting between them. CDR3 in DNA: TGTGCCAGCAGTCCTGCCGGATACAATGAGCAGTTCTTC. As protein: CASSPAGYNEQFF.

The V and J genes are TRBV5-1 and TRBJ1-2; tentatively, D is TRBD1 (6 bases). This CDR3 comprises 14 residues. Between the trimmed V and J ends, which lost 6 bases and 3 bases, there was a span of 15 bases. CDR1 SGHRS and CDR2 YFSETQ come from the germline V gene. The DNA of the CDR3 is TGCGCCAGCACTCGGGCGGGGGCGGACTATGGCTACACCTTC. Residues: CASTRAGADYGYTF.

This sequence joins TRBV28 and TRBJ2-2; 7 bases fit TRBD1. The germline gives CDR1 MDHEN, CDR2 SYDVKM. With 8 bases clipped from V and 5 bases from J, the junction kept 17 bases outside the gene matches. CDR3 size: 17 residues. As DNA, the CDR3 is TGTGCCAGCCAGCCGGGACAGTTCATCTCTTGGACCGGGGAGCTGTTTTTT. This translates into CASQPGQFISWTGELFF.

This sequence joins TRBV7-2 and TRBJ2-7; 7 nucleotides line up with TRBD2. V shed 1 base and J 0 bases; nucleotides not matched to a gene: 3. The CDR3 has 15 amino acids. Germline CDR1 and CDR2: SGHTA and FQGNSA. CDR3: CASSLGRGDSYEQYF. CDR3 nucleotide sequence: TGTGCCAGCAGCTTAGGTCGGGGGGACTCCTACGAGCAGTACTTC.

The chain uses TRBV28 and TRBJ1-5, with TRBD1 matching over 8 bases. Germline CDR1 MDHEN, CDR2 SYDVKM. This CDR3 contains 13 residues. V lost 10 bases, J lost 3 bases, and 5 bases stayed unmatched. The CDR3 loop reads CAISGGHNQPQHF. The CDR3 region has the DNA TGTGCCATCTCAGGGGGCCACAATCAGCCCCAGCATTTT.

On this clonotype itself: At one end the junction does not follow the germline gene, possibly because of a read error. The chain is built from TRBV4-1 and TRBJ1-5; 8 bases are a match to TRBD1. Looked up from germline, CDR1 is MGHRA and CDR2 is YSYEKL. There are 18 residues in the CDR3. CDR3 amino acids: CASSEDRAGGQVNQPQHF. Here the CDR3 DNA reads TGCGCCAGCAGCGAAGATAGAGCAGGGGGCCAAGTAAACCAGCCCCAGCATTTT.

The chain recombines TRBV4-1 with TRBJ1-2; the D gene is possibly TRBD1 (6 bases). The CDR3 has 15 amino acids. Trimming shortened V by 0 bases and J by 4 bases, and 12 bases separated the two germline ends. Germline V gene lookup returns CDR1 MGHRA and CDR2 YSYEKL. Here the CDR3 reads CASSQDRAGAYGYTF. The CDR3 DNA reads TGCGCCAGCAGCCAAGATCGGGCAGGGGCCTATGGCTACACCTTC.

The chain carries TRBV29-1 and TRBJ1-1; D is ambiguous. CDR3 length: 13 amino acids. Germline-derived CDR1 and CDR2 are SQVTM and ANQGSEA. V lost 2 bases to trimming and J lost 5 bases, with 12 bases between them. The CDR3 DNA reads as TGCAGCGTTGAACTAGGGCGGGAGACTGAAGCTTTCTTT. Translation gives CSVELGRETEAFF.

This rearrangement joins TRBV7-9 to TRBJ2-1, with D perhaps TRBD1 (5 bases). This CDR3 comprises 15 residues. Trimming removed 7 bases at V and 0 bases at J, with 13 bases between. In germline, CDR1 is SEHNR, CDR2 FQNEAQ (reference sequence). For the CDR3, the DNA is TGTGCCAGCACCATGGACAACTCCTCCTACAATGAGCAGTTCTTC. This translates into CASTMDNSSYNEQFF.

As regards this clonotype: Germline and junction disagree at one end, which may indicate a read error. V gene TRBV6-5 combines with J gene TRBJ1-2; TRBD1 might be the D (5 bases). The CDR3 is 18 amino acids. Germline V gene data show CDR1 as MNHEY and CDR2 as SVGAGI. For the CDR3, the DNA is TGTGCCAGCAGTTACACATTGGGACCCGTAGGATCTAACTATGGCTATACCTTC. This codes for CASSYTLGPVGSNYGYTF.

The CDR3 reads CASSLPDRDNEKLFF. Written as DNA, the CDR3 is TGCGCCAGCAGCTTGCCCGACAGGGATAATGAAAAACTGTTTTTT. This sequence joins TRBV5-1 and TRBJ1-4; TRBD1 aligns across 7 bases. The V gene end was trimmed by 1 base and the J gene end by 4 bases; junction bases not matched to a gene: 4. CDR1 is SGHRS and CDR2 is YFSETQ in the germline V gene. This CDR3 has 15 residues.

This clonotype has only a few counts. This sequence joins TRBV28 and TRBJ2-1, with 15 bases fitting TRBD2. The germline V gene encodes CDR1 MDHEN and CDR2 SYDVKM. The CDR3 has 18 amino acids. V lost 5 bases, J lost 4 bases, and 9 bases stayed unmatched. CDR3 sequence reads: CASSPRTSGGAGYNEQFF. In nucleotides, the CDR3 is TGTGCCAGCAGTCCCAGGACTAGCGGGGGGGCGGGGTACAATGAGCAGTTCTTC.

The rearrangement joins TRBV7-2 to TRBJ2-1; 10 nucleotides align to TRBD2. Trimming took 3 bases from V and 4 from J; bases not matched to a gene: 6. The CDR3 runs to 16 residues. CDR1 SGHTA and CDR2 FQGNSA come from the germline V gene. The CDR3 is CASSLWGTSVYNEQFF. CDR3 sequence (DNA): TGTGCCAGCAGCTTGTGGGGGACTAGCGTATACAATGAGCAGTTCTTC.